The 23 T cell receptor beta chains in this list originate from one sample, sequenced in a study of long-term antiretroviral therapy in people with HIV. They ran version v3.0 of the immunoSEQ assay at survey level. Assay used: immunoSEQ multiplex PCR; TCRdb lists only in-frame clones, some missing. Of 30,000 to 40,000 clones listed, about 83% are singletons. This material consisted of unsorted PBMCs, taken 0.4 years before starting antiretroviral therapy. These receptors were obtained from a man in his late teens or twenties with HIV.

V usage is TRBV19 and J usage is TRBJ1-5, with D maybe TRBD1 (5 bases). V was cut by 5 bases and J by 7 bases, with 12 bases left in between. Germline lookup yields CDR1 LNHDA and CDR2 SQIVND (reference sequence). This CDR3 has 13 amino acids. In DNA, the CDR3 is TGTGCCAGTAGTCCGGGGGTCGGCCAGCCCCAGCATTTT. This codes for CASSPGVGQPQHF.

The J gene is TRBJ2-5, the V gene TRBV6-1; TRBD1 agrees at 9 bases. V dropped 1 base and J dropped 1; count of bases not matched to a gene: 16. CDR1 MNHNS and CDR2 SASEGT come from the germline V gene. The CDR3 loop spans 20 amino acids. CDR3 protein: CASSEEMGQGILGRQETQYF. The CDR3 coding sequence is TGTGCCAGCAGTGAAGAGATGGGACAGGGTATATTGGGTCGCCAAGAGACCCAGTACTTC.

The table lists this clone with a few counts. V gene TRBV7-9 combines with J gene TRBJ1-2; D gene ambiguous. CDR3 size: 17 residues. Trimming took 5 bases from V and 4 from J, leaving 23 bases between them. Germline CDR1 SEHNR, CDR2 FQNEAQ (reference sequence). The CDR3 coding sequence is TGTGCCAGCAGCAGTACCGTTAACGTACAGAGCCTCTATGGCTACACCTTC. This translates into CASSSTVNVQSLYGYTF.

The J gene is TRBJ2-1, the V gene TRBV19, with D perhaps matching TRBD1 or TRBD2 (5 bases each). Germline V CDR1 and CDR2: LNHDA, SQIVND (reference sequence). The CDR3 loop spans 14 amino acids. V lost 3 bases, J lost 10 bases, and 16 bases lay in between. CDR3 amino acids: CASSMWGRDGEQFF. The CDR3 DNA is TGTGCCAGTAGTATGTGGGGCCGGGACGGAGAGCAGTTCTTC.

The chain is built from TRBV7-2 and TRBJ1-3; D gene unclear. Germline V lookup: CDR1 SGHTA, CDR2 FQGNSA. With 2 bases removed from V and 5 bases from J, the gap between germline ends came to 10 bases. The CDR3 loop spans 14 amino acids. Written as DNA, the CDR3 is TGTGCCAGCAGCTTAACCCCCTGGCGAAACACCATATATTTT. Residues: CASSLTPWRNTIYF.

The chain recombines TRBV5-1 with TRBJ1-1, with D possibly matching TRBD1 (5 bases). Germline V lookup: CDR1 SGHRS, CDR2 YFSETQ. The V and J ends lost 5 bases and 4 bases respectively, with 12 bases between them. This CDR3 region has 13 residues. The CDR3 DNA reads as TGCGCCAGCAGTGGGCAGGGAGGCACTGAAGCTTTCTTT. This sequence encodes CASSGQGGTEAFF.

The V call is TRBV18, the J call TRBJ2-3, with unresolved D. The CDR3 extends over 10 amino acids. V was trimmed by 6 bases and J by 6 bases, leaving 4 bases between them. The germline V gene encodes CDR1 KGHSH and CDR2 LQKENI. The CDR3 sequence: CASSKDTQYF. The DNA of the CDR3 is TGTGCCAGCTCGAAGGATACGCAGTATTTT.

This clone was counted between two and nine times. The chain recombines TRBV28 with TRBJ1-5; 7 bases are shared with TRBD1. V lost 6 bases and J lost 4; bases outside the gene matches: 15. From germline, CDR1 is MDHEN and CDR2 SYDVKM. CDR3 length equals 17 residues. The DNA of the CDR3 is TGTGCCAGCAGCCCCAACAGGGGAGGCGGAGGAAATCAGCCCCAGCATTTT. Its protein product is CASSPNRGGGGNQPQHF. Combining the CDR3 with reference TRBV28 and TRBJ1-5 gives the whole variable domain DVKVTQSSRYLVKRTGEKVFLECVQDMDHENMFWYRQDPGLGLRLIYFSYDVKMKEKGDIPEGYSVSREKKERFSLILESASTNQTSMYLCASSPNRGGGGNQPQHFGDGTRLSIL.

The chain employs TRBV29-1 and TRBJ1-3; 10 bases are shared with TRBD1. Germline CDR1 SQVTM, CDR2 ANQGSEA. CDR3 length: 14 residues. Germline trimming cut 6 bases from V and 3 bases from J; bases unmatched to any gene: 5. The CDR3 nucleotides read TGCAGCGTCGTGACAGGGGGCGGTGGAAACACCATATATTTT. Amino acids: CSVVTGGGGNTIYF.

The V and J genes are TRBV19 and TRBJ2-2; 10 bases line up with TRBD1. The junction had 4 bases not matched to a gene; V was cut back by 7 bases and J by 5 bases. The CDR3 has 14 residues. The germline gives CDR1 LNHDA, CDR2 SQIVND (reference sequence). CDR3 region: CASNPGQGTGELFF. CDR3 DNA sequence: TGTGCCAGTAATCCGGGACAGGGGACCGGGGAGCTGTTTTTT.

The rearrangement uses TRBV5-4 and TRBJ2-7, with unresolved D. The CDR3 covers 13 residues. Germline V gives CDR1 SGHNT, CDR2 YYREEE (reference sequence). Trimming took 0 bases from V and 5 from J, leaving 9 bases between them. The CDR3 nucleotides are TGTGCCAGCAGCTTGGAACCTGCGGACGAGCAGTACTTC. Translation gives CASSLEPADEQYF. The entire variable domain, with the rest obtained from reference TRBV5-4 and TRBJ2-7, is as follows: ETGVTQSPTHLIKTRGQQVTLRCSSQSGHNTVSWYQQALGQGPQFIFQYYREEENGRGNFPPRFSGLQFPNYSSELNVNALELDDSALYLCASSLEPADEQYFGPGTRLTVT.

By share, this clone counts as medium-sized (0.01 to 0.1%). The sample has other DNA sequences that encode this CDR3 too. The rearrangement uses TRBV4-1 and TRBJ1-1, with D perhaps matching TRBD1 (5 bases). In germline, CDR1 is MGHRA, CDR2 YSYEKL. Deletions cut 1 base from V and 2 bases from J, with 11 bases between. This CDR3 is 15 amino acids long. The CDR3 DNA is TGCGCCAGCAGCCAAGGGGGCCCAGCTAACACTGAAGCTTTCTTT. Translation gives CASSQGGPANTEAFF.

The CDR3 coding sequence is TGTGCCAGCAGTTTACAGGTGAACACTGAAGCTTTCTTT. It is translated as CASSLQVNTEAFF. The chain combines TRBV27 with TRBJ1-1; D ambiguous. V was pared by 2 bases and J by 0 bases, with 4 bases between. This CDR3 has 13 amino acids. CDR1 is MNHEY, CDR2 SMNVEV, per germline (reference sequence).

This chain uses TRBV12-5 with TRBJ2-7; TRBD1 agrees at 7 bases. Germline lookup yields CDR1 LGHNT and CDR2 FRNRAP. The CDR3 is 16 residues long. Losses at the gene ends were 1 base for V and 2 bases for J; bases not matched to a gene: 8. CDR3 sequence (DNA): TGTGCTAGTGGTTTGGCCAGGGACAGCAGCCCCTACGAGCAGTACTTC. Translated: CASGLARDSSPYEQYF.

The chain is built from TRBV6-5 and TRBJ1-2; D is uncertain. CDR1 is MNHEY and CDR2 is SVGAGI in the germline V gene. The V end lost 5 bases, the J end lost 5 bases, and 12 bases lay between the germline ends. CDR3 length equals 13 residues. The CDR3 nucleotides read TGTGCCAGCAGTCCTAACCTCCTTTATGGCTACACCTTC. Translated: CASSPNLLYGYTF.

This clone was recorded a few times. The rearrangement uses TRBV28 and TRBJ2-7; 13 bases are shared with TRBD2. The CDR3 is 18 amino acids. Trimming cost V 6 bases and J 1 base; bases outside gene matches: 12. Germline V CDR1 and CDR2: MDHEN, SYDVKM. The CDR3, as DNA: TGTGCCAGCAGCTATGGGGGGACTAGCGGGATAGGTTCCTACGAGCAGTACTTC. Amino acid sequence: CASSYGGTSGIGSYEQYF.

The chain links TRBV2 to TRBJ2-1, with D unclear. This CDR3 is 13 amino acids long. Per germline, CDR1 SNHLY and CDR2 FYNNEI. Trimming stripped 6 bases from V and 4 bases from J, with 10 bases between. CDR3 sequence reads: CASSPDQYNEQFF. The CDR3 coding sequence is TGTGCCAGCAGCCCTGACCAGTACAATGAGCAGTTCTTC.

The V and J genes are TRBV2 and TRBJ2-7, with TRBD1 matching over 10 bases. Losses at the gene ends were 4 bases for V and 3 bases for J; bases not matched to a gene: 0. CDR1 and CDR2 (germline): SNHLY, FYNNEI. The CDR3 loop spans 13 amino acids. CDR3 DNA sequence: TGTGCCAGCAGTGGGACAGGGGGCTACGAGCAGTACTTC. It encodes CASSGTGGYEQYF.

There are a few counts of this clone. This chain uses TRBV6-1 with TRBJ1-2, with D unclear. The length of the CDR3 is 13 residues. V lost 3 bases and J 4 bases, leaving 9 bases between the germline ends. From germline, CDR1 is MNHNS and CDR2 SASEGT. CDR3 nucleotide sequence: TGTGCCAGCAGTGAGTTGCGCAGCTATGGCTACACCTTC. Amino acid sequence: CASSELRSYGYTF.

This chain connects TRBV5-8 to TRBJ2-1; D is uncertain. The V gene lost 4 bases and the J gene lost 2 bases, with 7 bases spanning the gap. Germline-derived CDR1 and CDR2 are SGHTS and YDEGEE. This CDR3 contains 13 residues. This CDR3 is CASSPGPYNEQFF. DNA for the CDR3: TGTGCCAGCAGCCCTGGACCCTACAATGAGCAGTTCTTC.

This chain connects TRBV6-1 to TRBJ2-7; 7 nucleotides line up with TRBD2. The CDR3 totals 15 residues. V shed 6 bases, J shed 3 bases, and the junction held 11 bases outside the gene matches. Per germline, CDR1 MNHNS and CDR2 SASEGT. The CDR3 DNA sequence: TGTGCCAGCAGACCGAGGGAGGGGATAAACTACGAGCAGTACTTC. Its protein product is CASRPREGINYEQYF.

The rearrangement uses TRBV6-1 and TRBJ1-1; D possibly corresponds to TRBD1 (6 bases). V was cut by 8 bases and J by 0 bases, with 16 bases left in between. Germline CDR1 reads MNHNS; CDR2 reads SASEGT. The CDR3 contains 15 residues. The CDR3 nucleotides read TGTGCCAGCTCCGCAGGGGCAGGGATGAACACTGAAGCTTTCTTT. Amino acids: CASSAGAGMNTEAFF.

The rearrangement uses TRBV27 and TRBJ2-7, with 7 bases that match TRBD2. The germline V gene encodes CDR1 MNHEY and CDR2 SMNVEV (reference sequence). The CDR3 spans 14 residues. Trimming removed 6 bases from V and 4 bases from J; junction bases left unmatched: 9. CDR3: CASSPGGSGYEQYF. DNA for the CDR3: TGTGCCAGCAGCCCCGGGGGTAGCGGGTACGAGCAGTACTTC.